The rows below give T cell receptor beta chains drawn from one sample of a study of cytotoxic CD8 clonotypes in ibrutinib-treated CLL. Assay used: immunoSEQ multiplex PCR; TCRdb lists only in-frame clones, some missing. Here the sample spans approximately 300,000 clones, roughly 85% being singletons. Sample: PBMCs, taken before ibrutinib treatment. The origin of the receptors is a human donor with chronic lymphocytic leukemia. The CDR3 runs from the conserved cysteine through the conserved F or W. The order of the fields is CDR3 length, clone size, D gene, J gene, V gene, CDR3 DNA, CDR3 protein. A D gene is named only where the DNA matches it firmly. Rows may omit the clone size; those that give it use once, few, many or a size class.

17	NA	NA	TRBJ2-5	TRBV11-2	TGTGCCAGCAGCTTAGTTGCCTCGGGGCAGGGCCGGGAGACCCAGTACTTC	CASSLVASGQGRETQYF
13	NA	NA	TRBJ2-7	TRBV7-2	TGTGCCAGCAGCGGCCGGGCGACCTACGAGCAGTACTTC	CASSGRATYEQYF
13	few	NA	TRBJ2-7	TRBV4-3	TGCGCCAGCAGTGGCGGGCTGAACTACGAGCAGTACTTC	CASSGGLNYEQYF
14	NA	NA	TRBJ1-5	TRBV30	TGTGCCTGGAGGGGACCGGGGGGCAATCAGCCCCAGCATTTT	CAWRGPGGNQPQHF
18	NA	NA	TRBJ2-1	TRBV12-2	TGTGCAAGTCGCTTAGCTACCTCTCTAGCGGGAGGGCGCAATGAGCAGTTCTTC	CASRLATSLAGGRNEQFF
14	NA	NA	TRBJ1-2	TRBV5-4	TGTGCCAGCAGCTTCGAGGCGACTAACTATGGCTACACCTTC	CASSFEATNYGYTF
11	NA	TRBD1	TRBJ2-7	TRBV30	TGTGCCACAAACAGGGGGCCTATGCTGTACTTC	CATNRGPMLYF
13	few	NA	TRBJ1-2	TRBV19	TGTGCCAGTAGGGACGGATTGGACTATGGCTACACCTTC	CASRDGLDYGYTF
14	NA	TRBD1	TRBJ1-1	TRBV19	TGTGCCAGTAGTATCCAGGGGGTGGGCACTGAAGCTTTCTTT	CASSIQGVGTEAFF
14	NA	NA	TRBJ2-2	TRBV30	TGTGCCGGCCGCTTGCCGGGGAACACCGGGGAGCTGTTTTTT	CAGRLPGNTGELFF
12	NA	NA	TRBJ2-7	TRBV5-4	TGTGCCAGCAGCGTATTTAACTACGAGCAGTACTTC	CASSVFNYEQYF
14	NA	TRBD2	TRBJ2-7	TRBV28	TGTGCCAGCAGTTTACTAGCGGGAGGGCCCGAGCAGTACTTC	CASSLLAGGPEQYF
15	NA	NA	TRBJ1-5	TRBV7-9	TGTGCCAGCAGCTTCGGGACGGCGTACAATCAGCCCCAGCATTTT	CASSFGTAYNQPQHF
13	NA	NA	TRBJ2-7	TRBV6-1	TGTGCCAGCAGTGGGGAGACAGGCTACGAGCAGTACTTC	CASSGETGYEQYF
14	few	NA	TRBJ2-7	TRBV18	TGTGCCAGCTCACCACCGGAGGGGGCCTACGAGCAGTACTTC	CASSPPEGAYEQYF
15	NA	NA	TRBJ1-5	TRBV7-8	TGTGCCAGCAGCTTAAGTCGGTCTAGCAATCAGCCCCAGCATTTT	CASSLSRSSNQPQHF
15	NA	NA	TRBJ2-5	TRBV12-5	TGTGCTAGTGGTTTGGTGGATGGAGGTCAAGAGACCCAGTACTTC	CASGLVDGGQETQYF
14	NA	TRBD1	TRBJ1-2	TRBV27	TGTGCCAGCAGTTTATACGAGGGGGCGCATGGCTACACCTTC	CASSLYEGAHGYTF
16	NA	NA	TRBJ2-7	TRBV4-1	TGCGCCAGCAGCTGTTCGGACCGACGGGAGTCCTACGAGCAGTACTTC	CASSCSDRRESYEQYF
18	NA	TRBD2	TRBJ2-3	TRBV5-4	TGTGCCAGCAGCTTACTACCGGGACTAGCGGACCCCACAGATACGCAGTATTTT	CASSLLPGLADPTDTQYF
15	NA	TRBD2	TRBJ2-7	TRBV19	TGTGCCAGTAGGGCCCGGGAGGCTGCCTCCTACGAGCAGTACTTC	CASRAREAASYEQYF
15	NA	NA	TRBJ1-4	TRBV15	TGTGCCACCAGCCAGAACCACAGAACTAATGAAAAACTGTTTTTT	CATSQNHRTNEKLFF
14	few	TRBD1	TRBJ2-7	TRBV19	TGTGCCAGTACAACAGGGGGGTTCGGGTACGAGCAGTACTTC	CASTTGGFGYEQYF
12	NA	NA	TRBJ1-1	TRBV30	TGTGCCCAGGACACCAAGAACACTGAAGCTTTCTTT	CAQDTKNTEAFF
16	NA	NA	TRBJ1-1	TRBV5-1	TGCGCCAGCAGCCCGTTCGGGGGCCAGACGAACACTGAAGCTTTCTTT	CASSPFGGQTNTEAFF
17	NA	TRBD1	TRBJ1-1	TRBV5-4	TGTGCCAGCAGCCGTCGACAGGGGACCCTTATGAACACTGAAGCTTTCTTT	CASSRRQGTLMNTEAFF
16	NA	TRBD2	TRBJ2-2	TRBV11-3	TGTGCCAGCAGCCCTCGACTAGCGATGAACACCGGGGAGCTGTTTTTT	CASSPRLAMNTGELFF
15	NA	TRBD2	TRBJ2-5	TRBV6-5	TGTGCCAGCAGTTACTTCGGGGGGACTAGGGGGACCCAGTACTTC	CASSYFGGTRGTQYF
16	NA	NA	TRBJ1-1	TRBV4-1	TGCGCCAGCAGCCAAGAAGACGGAGGGGAATATGCTGAAGCTTTCTTT	CASSQEDGGEYAEAFF
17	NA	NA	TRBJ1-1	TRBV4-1	TGCGCCAGCAGCCAAGTGCCGGGGATGGAGATGAACACTGAAGCTTTCTTT	CASSQVPGMEMNTEAFF
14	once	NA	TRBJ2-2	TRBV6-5	TGTGCCAGCAGTTTGTCAGGGTACACCGGGGAGCTGTTTTTT	CASSLSGYTGELFF
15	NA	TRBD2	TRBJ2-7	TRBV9	TGTGCCAGCAGCGTAGGAGCGGGAGAACGGTACGAGCAGTACTTC	CASSVGAGERYEQYF
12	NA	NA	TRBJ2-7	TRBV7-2	TGTGCCAGCAGCTCGACGGTGTCCGAGCAGTACTTC	CASSSTVSEQYF
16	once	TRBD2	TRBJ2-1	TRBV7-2	TGTGCCAGCAGCTTAGAGGCTAGCGGGGGAAAAAATGAGCAGTTCTTC	CASSLEASGGKNEQFF
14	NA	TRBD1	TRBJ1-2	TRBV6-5	TGTGCCAGCGGGGACAGGCGAGCTAACTATGGCTACACCTTC	CASGDRRANYGYTF
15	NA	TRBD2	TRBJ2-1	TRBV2	TGTGCCAGCAGTCGCAGCGGGAGCTCCTACAATGAGCAGTTCTTC	CASSRSGSSYNEQFF
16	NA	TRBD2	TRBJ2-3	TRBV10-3	TGTGCCATCAGTGAGAATAGCGGGAGGGCCGGAAATACGCAGTATTTT	CAISENSGRAGNTQYF
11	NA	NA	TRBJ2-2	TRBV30	TGTGCCTGGAGTCCGGGGCGGGAGCTGTTTTTT	CAWSPGRELFF
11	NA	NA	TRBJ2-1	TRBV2	TGTGCCAGCAGTGAAGAGGGACAGCAGTTCTTC	CASSEEGQQFF
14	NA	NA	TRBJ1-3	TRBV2	TGTGCCAGCAGTGAACGGGGTTCTGGAAACACCATATATTTT	CASSERGSGNTIYF